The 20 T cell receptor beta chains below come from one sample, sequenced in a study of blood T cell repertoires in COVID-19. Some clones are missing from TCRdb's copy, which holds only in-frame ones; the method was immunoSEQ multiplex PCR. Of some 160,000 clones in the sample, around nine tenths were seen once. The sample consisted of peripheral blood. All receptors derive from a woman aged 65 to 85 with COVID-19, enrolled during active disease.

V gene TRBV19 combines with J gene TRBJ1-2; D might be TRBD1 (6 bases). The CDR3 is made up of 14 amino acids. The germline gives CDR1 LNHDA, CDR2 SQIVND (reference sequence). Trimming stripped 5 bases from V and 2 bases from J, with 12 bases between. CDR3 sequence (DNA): TGTGCCAGTAGTGCTGTAACAGGGAACTATGGCTACACCTTC. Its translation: CASSAVTGNYGYTF.

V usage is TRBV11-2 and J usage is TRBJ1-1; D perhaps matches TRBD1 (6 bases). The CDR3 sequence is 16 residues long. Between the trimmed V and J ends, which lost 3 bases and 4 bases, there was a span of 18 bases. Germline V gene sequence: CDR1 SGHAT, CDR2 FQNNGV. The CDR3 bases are TGTGCCAGCAGCTTTGGGGGCAGCAAGTTAGGCACTGAAGCTTTCTTT. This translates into CASSFGGSKLGTEAFF. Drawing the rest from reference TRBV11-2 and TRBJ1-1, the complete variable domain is EAGVAQSPRYKIIEKRQSVAFWCNPISGHATLYWYQQILGQGPKLLIQFQNNGVVDDSQLPKDRFSAERLKGVDSTLKIQPAKLEDSAVYLCASSFGGSKLGTEAFFGQGTRLTVV.

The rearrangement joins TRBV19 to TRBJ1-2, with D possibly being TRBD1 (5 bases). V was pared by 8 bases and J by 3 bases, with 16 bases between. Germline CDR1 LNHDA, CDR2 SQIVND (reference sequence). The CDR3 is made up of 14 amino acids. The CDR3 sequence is CASCPHQGDYGYTF. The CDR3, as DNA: TGTGCCAGTTGTCCCCATCAGGGCGACTATGGCTACACCTTC.

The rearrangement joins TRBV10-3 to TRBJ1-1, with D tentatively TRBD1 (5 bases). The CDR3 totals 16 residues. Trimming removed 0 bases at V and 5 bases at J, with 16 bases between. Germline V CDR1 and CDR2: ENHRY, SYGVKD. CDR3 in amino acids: CAISESGAGWATEAFF. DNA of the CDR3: TGTGCCATCAGTGAGTCAGGCGCAGGGTGGGCAACTGAAGCTTTCTTT.

CDR3 loop: CASSPGDSPNEKLFF. The CDR3 DNA reads TGTGCCAGCAGTCCAGGGGACAGTCCTAATGAAAAACTGTTTTTT. The chain is built from TRBV27 and TRBJ1-4, with 7 bases aligning to TRBD1. In germline, CDR1 is MNHEY, CDR2 SMNVEV (reference sequence). The CDR3 runs to 15 residues. J was trimmed by 3 bases and V by 5 bases; bases with no gene match: 6.

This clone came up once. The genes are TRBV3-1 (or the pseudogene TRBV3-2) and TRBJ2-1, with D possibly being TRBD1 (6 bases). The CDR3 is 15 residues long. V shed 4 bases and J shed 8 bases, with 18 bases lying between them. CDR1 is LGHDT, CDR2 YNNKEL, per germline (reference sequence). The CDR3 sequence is CASSPTGTLSDEQFF. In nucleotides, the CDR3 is TGTGCCAGCAGCCCCACCGGGACACTATCCGATGAGCAGTTCTTC.

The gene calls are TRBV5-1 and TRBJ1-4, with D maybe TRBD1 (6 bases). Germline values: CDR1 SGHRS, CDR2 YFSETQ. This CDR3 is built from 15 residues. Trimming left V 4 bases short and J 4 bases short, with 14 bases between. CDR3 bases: TGCGCCAGCAGCGCACAGGGTCAGGGTAATGAAAAACTGTTTTTT. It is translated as CASSAQGQGNEKLFF.

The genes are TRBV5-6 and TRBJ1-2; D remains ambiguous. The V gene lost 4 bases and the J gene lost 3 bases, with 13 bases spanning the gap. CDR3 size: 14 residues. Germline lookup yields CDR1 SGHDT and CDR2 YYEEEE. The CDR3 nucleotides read TGTGCCAGCAGCCCGTGGCCCGGGGACTATGGCTACACCTTC. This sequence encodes CASSPWPGDYGYTF.

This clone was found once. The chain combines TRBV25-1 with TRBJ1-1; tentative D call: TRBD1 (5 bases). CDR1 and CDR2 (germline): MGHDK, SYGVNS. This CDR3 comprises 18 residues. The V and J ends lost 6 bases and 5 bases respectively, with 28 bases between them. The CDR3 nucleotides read TGTGCCAGCAGCCCCCCTAGGGCAGGGTTGGGTCAGTGGACTGAAGCTTTCTTT. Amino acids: CASSPPRAGLGQWTEAFF.

CDR3 loop: CASSQDRGGGLAGAYRTQETQYF. CDR3 in DNA: TGTGCCAGCAGCCAAGATAGGGGAGGAGGGCTAGCGGGGGCGTACAGGACCCAAGAGACCCAGTACTTC. V is TRBV4-2 and J is TRBJ2-5; TRBD2 matches 10 bases. This CDR3 is built from 23 residues. Germline CDR1 is LGHNA and CDR2 is YNFKEQ. The V segment lost 0 bases and the J segment 1 base; nucleotides outside the gene matches: 23.

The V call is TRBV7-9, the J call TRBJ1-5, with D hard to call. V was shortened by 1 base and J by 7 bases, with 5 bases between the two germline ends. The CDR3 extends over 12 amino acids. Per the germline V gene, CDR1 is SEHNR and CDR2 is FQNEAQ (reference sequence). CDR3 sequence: CASSLDLQPQHF. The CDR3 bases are TGTGCCAGCAGCTTAGATCTACAGCCCCAGCATTTT.

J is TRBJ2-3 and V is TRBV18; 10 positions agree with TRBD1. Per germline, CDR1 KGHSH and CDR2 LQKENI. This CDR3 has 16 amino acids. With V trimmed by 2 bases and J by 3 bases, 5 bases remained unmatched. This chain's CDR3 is CASSPIRDRGTDTQYF. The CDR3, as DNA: TGTGCCAGCTCACCAATCCGGGACAGGGGAACAGATACGCAGTATTTT.

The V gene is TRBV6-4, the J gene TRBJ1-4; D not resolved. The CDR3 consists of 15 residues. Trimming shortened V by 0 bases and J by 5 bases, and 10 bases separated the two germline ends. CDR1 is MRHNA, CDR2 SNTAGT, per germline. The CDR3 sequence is CASSDSGRPNEKLFF. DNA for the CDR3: TGTGCCAGCAGTGACTCGGGCAGGCCAAATGAAAAACTGTTTTTT.

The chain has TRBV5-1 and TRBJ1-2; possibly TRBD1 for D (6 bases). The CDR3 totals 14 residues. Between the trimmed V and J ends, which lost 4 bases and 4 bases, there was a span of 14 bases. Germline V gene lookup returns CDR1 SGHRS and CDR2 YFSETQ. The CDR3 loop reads CASSIYRDGYGYTF. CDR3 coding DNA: TGCGCCAGCAGCATCTACAGGGACGGCTATGGCTACACCTTC. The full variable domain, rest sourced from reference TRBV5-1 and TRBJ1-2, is KAGVTQTPRYLIKTRGQQVTLSCSPISGHRSVSWYQQTPGQGLQFLFEYFSETQRNKGNFPGRFSGRQFSNSRSEMNVSTLELGDSALYLCASSIYRDGYGYTFGSGTRLTVV.

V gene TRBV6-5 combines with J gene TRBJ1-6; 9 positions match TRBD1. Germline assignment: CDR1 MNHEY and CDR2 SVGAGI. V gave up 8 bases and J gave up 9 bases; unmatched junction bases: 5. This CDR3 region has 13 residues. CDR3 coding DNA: TGTGCCAGCTGGGGACAGGGCTCTTCACCCCTCCACTTT. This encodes CASWGQGSSPLHF.

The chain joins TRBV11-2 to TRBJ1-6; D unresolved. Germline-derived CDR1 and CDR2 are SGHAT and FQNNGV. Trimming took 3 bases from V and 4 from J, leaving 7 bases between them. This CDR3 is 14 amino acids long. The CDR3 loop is CASSLSPYNSPLHF. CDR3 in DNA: TGTGCCAGCAGCTTGAGCCCTTATAATTCACCCCTCCACTTT.

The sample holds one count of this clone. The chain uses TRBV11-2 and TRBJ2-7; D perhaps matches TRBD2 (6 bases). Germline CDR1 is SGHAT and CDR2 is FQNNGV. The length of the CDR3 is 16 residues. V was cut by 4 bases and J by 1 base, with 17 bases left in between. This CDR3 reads CASSSSASDYSYEQYF. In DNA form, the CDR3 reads TGTGCCAGCAGCTCAAGCGCTTCGGACTATTCCTACGAGCAGTACTTC.

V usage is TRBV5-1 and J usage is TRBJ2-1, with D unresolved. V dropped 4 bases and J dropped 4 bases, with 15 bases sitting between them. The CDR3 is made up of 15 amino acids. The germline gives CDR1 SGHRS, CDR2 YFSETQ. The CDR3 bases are TGCGCCAGCAGCCCACGACTGGAAACGTACAATGAGCAGTTCTTC. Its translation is CASSPRLETYNEQFF. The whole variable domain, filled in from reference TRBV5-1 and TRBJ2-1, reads KAGVTQTPRYLIKTRGQQVTLSCSPISGHRSVSWYQQTPGQGLQFLFEYFSETQRNKGNFPGRFSGRQFSNSRSEMNVSTLELGDSALYLCASSPRLETYNEQFFGPGTRLTVL.

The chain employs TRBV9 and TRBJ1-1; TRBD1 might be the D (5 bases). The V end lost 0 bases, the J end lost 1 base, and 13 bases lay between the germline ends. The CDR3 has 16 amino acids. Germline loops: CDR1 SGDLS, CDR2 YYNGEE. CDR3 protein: CASSVGGGHPNTEAFF. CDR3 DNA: TGTGCCAGCAGCGTAGGGGGCGGACACCCGAACACTGAAGCTTTCTTT.

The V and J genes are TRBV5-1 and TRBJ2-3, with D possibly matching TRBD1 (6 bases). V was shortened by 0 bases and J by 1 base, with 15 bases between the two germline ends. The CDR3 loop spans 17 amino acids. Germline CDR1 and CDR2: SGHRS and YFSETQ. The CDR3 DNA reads TGCGCCAGCAGCTTGGAGCTCAGGGGAACGGGCACAGATACGCAGTATTTT. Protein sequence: CASSLELRGTGTDTQYF.